One sample yielded the 6 T cell receptor beta chains listed below, sequenced in a study of cytotoxic CD8 clonotypes in ibrutinib-treated CLL. The data were produced by immunoSEQ multiplex PCR, yet TCRdb's version contains in-frame clones alone and is incomplete. The table includes about 120,000 clones, approximately 56% detected once. This specimen was PBMCs, taken after 24 months of ibrutinib treatment. These receptors were collected from a human donor with chronic lymphocytic leukemia.

This clone has only a few counts. This chain joins TRBV2 and TRBJ1-5; D gene ambiguous. Germline assignment: CDR1 SNHLY and CDR2 FYNNEI. This CDR3 is built from 14 residues. V was shortened by 3 bases and J by 5 bases, with 11 bases between the two germline ends. CDR3 bases: TGTGCCAGCAGTGACGGCGGGCCCCATCAGCCCCAGCATTTT. This sequence encodes CASSDGGPHQPQHF.

The rearrangement links TRBV30 to TRBJ1-2; 8 nucleotides align to TRBD1. The junction had 7 bases not matched to a gene; V was cut back by 2 bases and J by 5 bases. Germline V gene data show CDR1 as GTSNPN and CDR2 as SVGIG (reference sequence). The CDR3 extends over 14 amino acids. DNA of the CDR3: TGTGCCTGGAGTAACGGACAGGGTGGATATGGCTACACCTTC. Translation: CAWSNGQGGYGYTF.

V and J are TRBV11-3 and TRBJ2-2, with 7 bases fitting TRBD2. The germline gives CDR1 SGHNT, CDR2 YENEEA. V lost 9 bases to trimming and J lost 5 bases; unmatched junction nucleotides: 12. The CDR3 is 15 residues long. The CDR3 DNA reads as TGTGCCAGTTCCCAAGCTAGCGGAGGGACCGGGGAGCTGTTTTTT. Protein sequence: CASSQASGGTGELFF. The full variable domain, rest sourced from reference TRBV11-3 and TRBJ2-2, is EAGVVQSPRYKIIEKKQPVAFWCNPISGHNTLYWYLQNLGQGPELLIRYENEEAVDDSQLPKDRFSAERLKGVDSTLKIQPAELGDSAVYLCASSQASGGTGELFFGEGSRLTVL.

The sample holds a few counts of this clone. V is TRBV30 and J is TRBJ1-3; D uncertain. Trimming stripped 3 bases from V and 4 bases from J, with 10 bases between. This CDR3 has 13 amino acids. Germline CDR1 reads GTSNPN; CDR2 reads SVGIG (reference sequence). The CDR3 bases are TGTGCCTGGAGGCGTAGCCACGGAAACACCATATATTTT. This gives the protein CAWRRSHGNTIYF.

The chain carries TRBV11-2 and TRBJ1-1; weak D call: TRBD1 (5 bases). The germline V and J ends were trimmed by 4 bases and 0 bases, with 15 bases remaining between them. Germline loops: CDR1 SGHAT, CDR2 FQNNGV. The CDR3 has 16 residues. The CDR3 bases are TGTGCCAGCAGCTCCCCTCTGGGGGTCATGAACACTGAAGCTTTCTTT. Its translation: CASSSPLGVMNTEAFF. The variable domain in full, with the rest retrieved from reference TRBV11-2 and TRBJ1-1, is EAGVAQSPRYKIIEKRQSVAFWCNPISGHATLYWYQQILGQGPKLLIQFQNNGVVDDSQLPKDRFSAERLKGVDSTLKIQPAKLEDSAVYLCASSSPLGVMNTEAFFGQGTRLTVV.

The chain joins TRBV10-2 to TRBJ2-5, with TRBD2 matching 11 bases. V lost 6 bases, J lost 5 bases, and 5 bases stayed unmatched. Germline CDR1 and CDR2: WSHSY and SAAADI. The CDR3 runs 14 residues. The CDR3 is CASRMTSGVETQYF. DNA of the CDR3: TGCGCCAGCAGGATGACTAGCGGGGTGGAGACCCAGTACTTC.